Below, 20 T cell receptor beta chains from the same sample are listed, as sequenced in a study of CD4+ T cells in melanoma. TCRdb keeps only in-frame clones here, not all; method: immunoSEQ multiplex PCR. The table has 50,000 to 60,000 clones, 60% to 75% seen once; the top ten hold roughly 4.8%. The sample consisted of tumor tissue. These receptors were collected from a human donor with melanoma.

This clone appeared a single time. The V call is TRBV4-1, the J call TRBJ1-2; tentatively, D is TRBD1 (6 bases). The germline gives CDR1 MGHRA, CDR2 YSYEKL. V lost 4 bases, J lost 0 bases, and 15 bases lay in between. This CDR3 is 16 amino acids long. The CDR3 region has the DNA TGCGCCAGCAGCCTATTGTCAGGGGCTACTAACTATGGCTACACCTTC. The encoded protein is CASSLLSGATNYGYTF.

The chain carries TRBV25-1 and TRBJ1-2; D is undetermined. The CDR3 spans 17 residues. Trimming stripped 1 base from V and 2 bases from J, with 17 bases between. Germline V lookup: CDR1 MGHDK, CDR2 SYGVNS. The CDR3 is CASSEWSVRHPNYGYTF. The CDR3 coding sequence is TGTGCCAGCAGTGAATGGAGTGTGAGACACCCGAACTATGGCTACACCTTC.

By share, this clone counts as medium-sized. The chain employs TRBV7-6 and TRBJ1-1; D is unresolved. Trimming cost V 6 bases and J 4 bases, with 15 bases left between them. CDR1 is SGHVS and CDR2 is FNYEAQ in the germline V gene. The CDR3 runs to 14 residues. CDR3 amino acids: CASRPGPGSTEAFF. CDR3 sequence (DNA): TGTGCCAGCAGACCGGGCCCCGGAAGCACTGAAGCTTTCTTT.

Worth noting for this clone: The junction does not match germline at one end; this may be a read error. V and J are TRBV6-5 and TRBJ2-1; weak D call: TRBD1 (6 bases). The CDR3 totals 14 residues. Germline V gene sequence: CDR1 MNHEY, CDR2 SVGAGI. The CDR3 sequence is CASRQQGSDNEQFF. The CDR3 coding sequence is TGTGCCAGCAGACAACAGGGCTCCGACAATGAGCAGTTCTTC.

This rearrangement joins TRBV28 to TRBJ2-1; no clear D. The CDR3 consists of 17 residues. V lost 3 bases, J lost 0 bases, and 15 bases lay in between. Germline V lookup: CDR1 MDHEN, CDR2 SYDVKM. CDR3 amino acids: CASSFLAPVSSYNEQFF. CDR3 coding DNA: TGTGCCAGCAGTTTCCTTGCTCCGGTGAGCTCCTACAATGAGCAGTTCTTC.

This clone was picked up many times. V usage is TRBV18 and J usage is TRBJ2-7; D uncertain. The CDR3 is made up of 13 amino acids. Between the trimmed V and J ends, which lost 0 bases and 7 bases, there was a span of 10 bases. The germline V gene encodes CDR1 KGHSH and CDR2 LQKENI. CDR3 region: CASSPPTQPEQYF. CDR3 nucleotide sequence: TGTGCCAGCTCACCACCGACCCAACCGGAGCAGTACTTC. Supplemented by reference TRBV18 and TRBJ2-7, the full variable domain reads NAGVMQNPRHLVRRRGQEARLRCSPMKGHSHVYWYRQLPEEGLKFMVYLQKENIIDESGMPKERFSAEFPKEGPSILRIQQVVRGDSAAYFCASSPPTQPEQYFGPGTRLTVT.

V is TRBV6-6 and J is TRBJ1-1, with TRBD1 identical over 8 bases. This CDR3 has 13 amino acids. Germline V gives CDR1 MNHNY, CDR2 SVGAGI (reference sequence). The V gene end was trimmed by 10 bases and the J gene end by 4 bases; junction bases not matched to a gene: 8. The CDR3 loop is CATTGGGVTEAFF. The CDR3 DNA is TGTGCCACTACAGGGGGAGGTGTCACTGAAGCTTTCTTT.

The chain is built from TRBV7-9 and TRBJ1-4; 10 bases agree with TRBD1. The CDR3 runs 16 residues. Germline assignment: CDR1 SEHNR and CDR2 FQNEAQ (reference sequence). V trimming: 0 bases; J trimming: 5 bases; junction bases outside the gene matches: 3. The CDR3 coding sequence is TGTGCCAGCAGCTTAGCCGACAGGGGGCTAAATGAAAAACTGTTTTTT. Protein: CASSLADRGLNEKLFF.

This sequence joins TRBV19 and TRBJ2-3; 9 bases are shared with TRBD2. This CDR3 contains 15 residues. Unmatched junction bases numbered 5, after V lost 3 bases and J lost 4 bases. Germline values: CDR1 LNHDA, CDR2 SQIVND (reference sequence). CDR3 coding DNA: TGTGCCAGTAGTATTCCGGGACTAGCCCCAGATACGCAGTATTTT. This encodes CASSIPGLAPDTQYF. Filled out from reference TRBV19 and TRBJ2-3, the complete variable domain reads DGGITQSPKYLFRKEGQNVTLSCEQNLNHDAMYWYRQDPGQGLRLIYYSQIVNDFQKGDIAEGYSVSREKKESFPLTVTSAQKNPTAFYLCASSIPGLAPDTQYFGPGTRLTVL.

The chain employs TRBV7-3 and TRBJ2-1; D gene unclear. Germline V gene data show CDR1 as SGHTA and CDR2 as FQGTGA. The CDR3 loop spans 12 amino acids. With 2 bases removed from V and 5 bases from J, the gap between germline ends came to 4 bases. The CDR3 DNA reads as TGTGCCAGCAGCTTAGCAGACAATGAGCAGTTCTTC. Residues: CASSLADNEQFF.

This chain joins TRBV5-1 and TRBJ2-3; 11 nucleotides agree with TRBD2. Germline CDR1 reads SGHRS; CDR2 reads YFSETQ. Trimming removed 0 bases from V and 0 bases from J; junction bases left unmatched: 6. There are 18 residues in the CDR3. CDR3 in DNA: TGCGCCAGCAGCTTGGTCTCTAGCGGGGGGCCTAGCACAGATACGCAGTATTTT. This codes for CASSLVSSGGPSTDTQYF.

The chain carries TRBV7-2 and TRBJ1-5; D unclear. In germline, CDR1 is SGHTA, CDR2 FQGNSA. Trimming stripped 1 base from V and 7 bases from J, with 14 bases between. CDR3 size: 15 residues. The CDR3 coding sequence is TGTGCCAGCAGCTTAGGCGGTAGGGAAAACCAGCCCCAGCATTTT. This translates into CASSLGGRENQPQHF.

This clone was seen once. The gene calls are TRBV14 and TRBJ2-7; D is possibly TRBD2 (5 bases). This CDR3 region has 16 residues. Germline V gene data show CDR1 as SGHDN and CDR2 as FVKESK. V shed 4 bases and J shed 5 bases, with 21 bases lying between them. The CDR3 is CASSPGYGLANHEQYF. The CDR3 region has the DNA TGTGCCAGCAGCCCGGGATACGGGCTAGCCAACCACGAGCAGTACTTC.

The V call is TRBV18, the J call TRBJ1-3; D unclear. This CDR3 spans 16 amino acids. Trimming removed 5 bases from V and 0 bases from J, with 14 bases in between. Looked up from germline, CDR1 is KGHSH and CDR2 is LQKENI. CDR3 sequence (DNA): TGTGCCAGCTCATCGGACCCTCCGAGCTCTGGAAACACCATATATTTT. Amino acid sequence: CASSSDPPSSGNTIYF.

The gene calls are TRBV6-7 and TRBJ1-5, with 9 bases fitting TRBD1. TRBV6-7 has ORF status, its function being uncertain. The CDR3 is made up of 13 amino acids. After removal of 6 bases from V and 7 bases from J, the junction contained 4 bases not matched to a gene. CDR3 residues: CASSNTGGQPQHF. In nucleotides, the CDR3 is TGTGCCAGCAGCAATACAGGGGGCCAGCCCCAGCATTTT.

V is TRBV6-5 and J is TRBJ2-7; D is ambiguous. CDR1 MNHEY and CDR2 SVGAGI come from the germline V gene. V dropped 0 bases and J dropped 4 bases, with 13 bases sitting between them. CDR3 length: 15 residues. The CDR3 region has the DNA TGTGCCAGCAGTTACTCGAGTCCCCTCGGGTACGAGCAGTACTTC. The encoded protein is CASSYSSPLGYEQYF.

In this sample, this clone turned up many times. The gene calls are TRBV27 and TRBJ1-2, with TRBD1 matching over 9 bases. Germline lookup yields CDR1 MNHEY and CDR2 SMNVEV (reference sequence). This CDR3 comprises 16 residues. Trimming removed 7 bases from V and 6 bases from J; junction bases left unmatched: 15. CDR3 loop: CASTFEPGTGYDGYTF. CDR3 nucleotide sequence: TGTGCCAGCACTTTTGAACCCGGGACAGGGTATGATGGCTACACCTTC.

The chain links TRBV30 to TRBJ2-5; 11 positions agree with TRBD1. The J call may be faulty, since TRBJ2-7 better matches the DNA end. The CDR3 sequence is 15 residues long. CDR1 is GTSNPN, CDR2 SVGIG, per germline (reference sequence). The CDR3 DNA is TGTGCCTGGCTGGGACAGGGGGGACTGGAGGGCGAGCAGTACTTC. This codes for CAWLGQGGLEGEQYF.

The J gene is TRBJ1-2, the V gene TRBV7-2; 8 nucleotides match TRBD1. The V gene's germline CDR1 is SGHTA and CDR2 FQGNSA. Losses at the gene ends were 7 bases for V and 8 bases for J; bases not matched to a gene: 15. The CDR3 is 15 residues long. CDR3 amino acids: CASTNSRTGFGGYTF. The CDR3 DNA reads as TGTGCCAGCACCAACTCTAGGACAGGGTTCGGAGGCTACACCTTC.

The chain combines TRBV5-1 with TRBJ1-1; tentative D call: TRBD1 (5 bases). Germline V gene sequence: CDR1 SGHRS, CDR2 YFSETQ. V gave up 0 bases and J gave up 1 base, with 7 bases separating them. The CDR3 is 14 residues long. The CDR3 DNA is TGCGCCAGCAGCTTGGGGGGCGGGAACACTGAAGCTTTCTTT. Encoded protein: CASSLGGGNTEAFF.